A single sample is the source of the 20 T cell receptor beta chains below, sequenced in a study of shared clonotypes between healthy human individuals. Libraries were prepared by immunoSEQ multiplex PCR; TCRdb keeps only in-frame clonotypes and omits some of them. The sample lists fewer than 1.8 million clones, 97% to 99% seen once, with around 0.38% in the top ten. Sequenced: naive CD4+ T cells sorted from blood. The sample's subset: CD45RA+ positively selected. The source is a man aged 30 to 39 in good health.

The chain combines TRBV9 with TRBJ1-1, with 7 positions matching TRBD1. V gave up 3 bases and J gave up 5 bases; unmatched junction bases: 10. The germline V gene has CDR1 SGDLS and CDR2 YYNGEE. The CDR3 extends over 15 amino acids. The CDR3 loop is CASSATGRGLTEAFF. DNA of the CDR3: TGTGCCAGCAGCGCCACGGGCAGGGGGTTGACTGAAGCTTTCTTT.

J is TRBJ2-6 and V is TRBV7-6; no definite D call. CDR1 is SGHVS and CDR2 is FNYEAQ in the germline V gene. V was shortened by 4 bases and J by 4 bases, with 11 bases between the two germline ends. This CDR3 region has 15 residues. This CDR3 is CASSSTLGGANVLTF. As DNA, the CDR3 is TGTGCCAGCAGCTCCACGCTGGGCGGGGCCAACGTCCTGACTTTC.

The chain combines TRBV28 with TRBJ1-2, with D unclear. Trimming shortened V by 4 bases and J by 7 bases, and 16 bases separated the two germline ends. This CDR3 spans 14 amino acids. Germline CDR1 MDHEN, CDR2 SYDVKM. The CDR3 spells CASSSPPGATGYTF. For the CDR3, the DNA is TGTGCCAGCAGTTCCCCCCCGGGTGCCACTGGCTACACCTTC.

V is TRBV28 and J is TRBJ1-5, with a possible D match to TRBD1 (6 bases). This CDR3 region has 14 residues. The germline V and J ends were trimmed by 5 bases and 5 bases, with 13 bases remaining between them. Germline V gives CDR1 MDHEN, CDR2 SYDVKM. CDR3 DNA: TGTGCCAGCAGTCTGGACAGACCTTATCAGCCCCAGCATTTT. Its translation is CASSLDRPYQPQHF. Supplemented by reference TRBV28 and TRBJ1-5, the full variable domain reads DVKVTQSSRYLVKRTGEKVFLECVQDMDHENMFWYRQDPGLGLRLIYFSYDVKMKEKGDIPEGYSVSREKKERFSLILESASTNQTSMYLCASSLDRPYQPQHFGDGTRLSIL.

The gene calls are TRBV18 and TRBJ2-3; 9 nucleotides agree with TRBD2. In germline, CDR1 is KGHSH, CDR2 LQKENI. The CDR3 length is 15 residues. Trimming at V came to 1 base and at J to 4 bases, leaving 3 bases not matched to a gene. CDR3 DNA sequence: TGTGCCAGCTCACCACTTCCTAGCGGGGCAGATACGCAGTATTTT. It is translated as CASSPLPSGADTQYF.

This clone was observed a single time. V gene TRBV5-6 combines with J gene TRBJ2-5; D gene unclear. V shed 1 base and J shed 2 bases, with 6 bases lying between them. Germline CDR1 reads SGHDT; CDR2 reads YYEEEE. This CDR3 is 13 amino acids long. CDR3 bases: TGTGCCAGCAGCTTGATAGGGCAAGAGACCCAGTACTTC. It is translated as CASSLIGQETQYF.

V usage is TRBV12-5 and J usage is TRBJ1-1; 9 bases map to TRBD1. V gave up 1 base and J gave up 5 bases; unmatched junction bases: 5. CDR3 length equals 15 residues. Germline CDR1 and CDR2: LGHNT and FRNRAP. CDR3 nucleotide sequence: TGTGCTAGTGGTTTGGGGGGACAGGGAGGTACTGAAGCTTTCTTT. This encodes CASGLGGQGGTEAFF.

J is TRBJ2-1 and V is TRBV6-5, with 8 bases matching TRBD1. CDR1 and CDR2 (germline): MNHEY, SVGAGI. With V trimmed by 6 bases and J by 8 bases, 3 bases remained unmatched. This CDR3 contains 12 residues. The DNA of the CDR3 is TGTGCCAGCAGCAACAGGGGGGATGAGCAGTTCTTC. It specifies CASSNRGDEQFF.

The J gene is TRBJ2-3, the V gene TRBV7-9; TRBD2 agrees at 11 bases. Per the germline V gene, CDR1 is SEHNR and CDR2 is FQNEAQ (reference sequence). V lost 4 bases and J lost 8; bases outside the gene matches: 11. The CDR3 has 16 residues. The CDR3 coding sequence is TGTGCCAGCAGCTACTCCGGGACTAGCGGTGCTGGTACGCAGTATTTT. Residues: CASSYSGTSGAGTQYF.

The rearrangement links TRBV29-1 to TRBJ1-2; D not certain. Germline CDR1 SQVTM, CDR2 ANQGSEA. V was shortened by 4 bases and J by 3 bases, with 9 bases between the two germline ends. This CDR3 spans 12 amino acids. Here the CDR3 reads CSVAYGDYGYTF. The CDR3 nucleotides read TGCAGCGTTGCCTATGGAGACTATGGCTACACCTTC.

The V and J genes are TRBV5-6 and TRBJ2-3, with D perhaps TRBD2 (6 bases). Per the germline V gene, CDR1 is SGHDT and CDR2 is YYEEEE. The CDR3 extends over 13 amino acids. Trimming shortened V by 2 bases and J by 3 bases, and 7 bases separated the two germline ends. CDR3 region: CASSFSGTDTQYF. The DNA of the CDR3 is TGTGCCAGCAGCTTTAGCGGAACAGATACGCAGTATTTT.

Note on this clone: The sample carries other DNA sequences with the same CDR3. The rearrangement links TRBV18 to TRBJ2-3; 14 bases agree with TRBD2. Germline CDR1 and CDR2: KGHSH and LQKENI. The CDR3 spans 20 residues. V trimming: 3 bases; J trimming: 2 bases; junction bases outside the gene matches: 13. The CDR3, as DNA: TGTGCCAGCTCACCGCTAGAATTACGACTAGCGGGAGGGGACACAGATACGCAGTATTTT. It specifies CASSPLELRLAGGDTDTQYF.

The chain's CDR3 is CASSILTDNQPQHF. The CDR3 DNA is TGTGCCAGTAGTATATTGACGGACAATCAGCCCCAGCATTTT. This rearrangement joins TRBV19 to TRBJ1-5; D is unresolved. The CDR3 is 14 amino acids. V lost 2 bases to trimming and J lost 3 bases, with 8 bases between them. Germline lookup yields CDR1 LNHDA and CDR2 SQIVND (reference sequence).

V usage is TRBV6-1 and J usage is TRBJ1-5; D is possibly TRBD1 (5 bases). CDR3 length equals 16 residues. Looked up from germline, CDR1 is MNHNS and CDR2 is SASEGT. V lost 4 bases and J lost 3, with 16 bases in between. As DNA, the CDR3 is TGTGCCAGCAGTGCCCAGGGTCGGTGGAACAATCAGCCCCAGCATTTT. It yields the protein CASSAQGRWNNQPQHF.

In its sample, this clone was seen once. The chain employs TRBV4-2 and TRBJ1-4; 7 bases align to TRBD1. The V gene's germline CDR1 is LGHNA and CDR2 YNFKEQ. V gave up 1 base and J gave up 5 bases; unmatched junction bases: 16. The CDR3 consists of 19 residues. CDR3 residues: CASSQGQGRFPARNEKLFF. The CDR3 DNA is TGTGCCAGCAGCCAAGGACAGGGACGTTTCCCAGCCCGGAATGAAAAACTGTTTTTT.

This clone was recorded once. V is TRBV14 and J is TRBJ2-1; D is ambiguous. CDR3 length equals 16 residues. Germline V gene lookup returns CDR1 SGHDN and CDR2 FVKESK. V gave up 0 bases and J gave up 2 bases, with 11 bases separating them. The CDR3 region has the DNA TGTGCCAGCAGCCAAGATGTTATAGCCGCCTACAATGAGCAGTTCTTC. It translates to CASSQDVIAAYNEQFF.

The gene calls are TRBV5-1 and TRBJ2-1; 9 bases are shared with TRBD1. Per the germline V gene, CDR1 is SGHRS and CDR2 is YFSETQ. The CDR3 extends over 17 amino acids. V lost 0 bases, J lost 3 bases, and 7 bases stayed unmatched. CDR3 loop: CASSLALGTGFYNEQFF. The CDR3, as DNA: TGCGCCAGCAGCTTGGCCTTAGGGACAGGGTTCTACAATGAGCAGTTCTTC.

The chain recombines TRBV6-1 with TRBJ1-2; the match to TRBD1 covers 10 bases. The CDR3 sequence is 12 residues long. V trimming: 5 bases; J trimming: 8 bases; junction bases outside the gene matches: 2. Germline V gene lookup returns CDR1 MNHNS and CDR2 SASEGT. In DNA form, the CDR3 reads TGTGCCAGCAGTTGGACAGGGGGAGGCTACACCTTC. It encodes CASSWTGGGYTF.

The chain is built from TRBV7-8 and TRBJ2-1, with unresolved D. The germline V gene encodes CDR1 SGHVS and CDR2 FQNEAQ. The ends were cut back, 4 bases at V and 6 bases at J, with 22 bases in the middle. The CDR3 totals 17 residues. The CDR3, as DNA: TGTGCCAGCAGCTCCCAGCCCGGGCCGACGGATGGCAATGAGCAGTTCTTC. It yields the protein CASSSQPGPTDGNEQFF.

This chain connects TRBV2 to TRBJ2-1; tentative D call: TRBD2 (6 bases). Germline assignment: CDR1 SNHLY and CDR2 FYNNEI. The ends were cut back, 1 base at V and 3 bases at J, with 16 bases in the middle. CDR3 length: 17 amino acids. The CDR3 loop is CASSEVLGAGFYNEQFF. The CDR3 DNA reads TGTGCCAGCAGTGAAGTCCTTGGTGCGGGGTTCTACAATGAGCAGTTCTTC. Looking up the rest from reference TRBV2 and TRBJ2-1 gives the full variable domain: EPEVTQTPSHQVTQMGQEVILRCVPISNHLYFYWYRQILGQKVEFLVSFYNNEISEKSEIFDDQFSVERPDGSNFTLKIRSTKLEDSAMYFCASSEVLGAGFYNEQFFGPGTRLTVL.